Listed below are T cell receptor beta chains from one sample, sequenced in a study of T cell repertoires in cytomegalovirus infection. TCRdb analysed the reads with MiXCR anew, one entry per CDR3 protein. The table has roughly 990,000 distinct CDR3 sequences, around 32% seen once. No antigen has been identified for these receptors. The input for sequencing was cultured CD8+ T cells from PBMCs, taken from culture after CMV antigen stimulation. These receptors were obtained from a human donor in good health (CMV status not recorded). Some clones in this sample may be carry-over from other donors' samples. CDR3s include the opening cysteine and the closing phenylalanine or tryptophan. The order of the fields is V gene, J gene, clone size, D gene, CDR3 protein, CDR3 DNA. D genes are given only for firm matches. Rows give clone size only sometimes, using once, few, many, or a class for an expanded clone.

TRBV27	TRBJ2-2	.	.	CASSLSRTGRAGELFF	TGTGCCAGCAGTTTATCCCGGACCGGGAGAGCCGGGGAGCTGTTTTTT
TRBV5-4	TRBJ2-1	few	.	CASSPYREKNRDRFDNEQFF	TGTGCCAGCAGCCCGTACCGGGAGAAAAACCGGGACAGATTTGACAATGAGCAGTTCTTC
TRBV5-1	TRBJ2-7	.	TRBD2	CASSLALSSGSYEQYF	TGCGCCAGCAGCTTGGCCCTGTCTAGCGGCTCCTACGAGCAGTACTTC
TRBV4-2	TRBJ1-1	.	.	CASSQPVTGLNTEAFF	TGTGCCAGCAGCCAGCCTGTTACAGGGCTGAACACTGAAGCTTTCTTT
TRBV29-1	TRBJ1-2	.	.	CSVEAPGGAGYGYTF	TGCAGCGTTGAAGCCCCCGGGGGCGCCGGCTATGGCTACACCTTC
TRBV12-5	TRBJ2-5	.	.	CASGFPPGQETQYF	TGTGCTAGTGGTTTCCCCCCTGGGCAAGAGACCCAGTACTTC
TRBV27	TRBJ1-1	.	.	CASSLGIMNTEAFF	TGTGCCAGCAGTTTGGGGATCATGAACACTGAAGCTTTCTTT
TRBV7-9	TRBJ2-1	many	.	CASMGGASKQFF	TGTGCCAGCATGGGGGGGGCTTCGAAGCAGTTCTTC
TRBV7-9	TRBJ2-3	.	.	CASSSSSYGQYF	TGTGCCAGCAGCTCCTCATCCTATGGGCAGTATTTT
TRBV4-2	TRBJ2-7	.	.	CASSHPSGEQYF	TGTGCCAGCAGCCATCCGTCGGGGGAGCAGTACTTC
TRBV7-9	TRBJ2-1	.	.	CASSARDGGAMEQFF	TGTGCCAGCAGCGCCCGGGACGGCGGTGCAATGGAGCAGTTCTTC
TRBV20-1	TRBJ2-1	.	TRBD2	CSAIPGGVGEQFF	TGCAGTGCCATCCCGGGAGGGGTAGGTGAGCAGTTCTTC
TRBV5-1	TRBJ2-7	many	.	CASSLGSQASYEQYF	TGCGCCAGCAGCTTGGGGTCACAGGCCTCCTACGAGCAGTACTTC
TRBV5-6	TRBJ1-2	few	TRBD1	CASSTGAGYGYTF	TGTGCCAGCAGCACAGGGGCGGGCTATGGCTACACCTTC
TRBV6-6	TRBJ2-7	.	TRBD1	CASSPTKMTGAGEQYF	TGTGCCAGCAGTCCCACGAAAATGACAGGGGCTGGGGAGCAGTACTTC
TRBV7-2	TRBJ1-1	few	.	CASRELDSIMNTEAFF	TGTGCCAGCAGGGAGCTGGACAGCATCATGAACACTGAAGCTTTCTTT
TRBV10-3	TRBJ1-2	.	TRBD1	CATLRAGGLYGYTF	TGTGCCACCCTTCGGGCAGGGGGATTATATGGCTACACCTTC
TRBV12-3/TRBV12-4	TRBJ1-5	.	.	CASSAGGLGGQPQHF	TGTGCCAGCAGTGCAGGAGGGCTGGGAGGTCAGCCCCAGCATTTT
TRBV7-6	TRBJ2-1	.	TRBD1	CASSRGQYYNEQFF	TGTGCCAGCAGCCGGGGACAGTACTACAATGAGCAGTTCTTC
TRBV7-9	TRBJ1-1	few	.	CASNALQGTEAFF	TGTGCCAGCAACGCCCTCCAAGGAACTGAAGCTTTCTTT
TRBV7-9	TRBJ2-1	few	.	CASSLPGGPGNEQFF	TGTGCCAGCAGCCTACCCGGAGGGCCGGGAAATGAGCAGTTCTTC
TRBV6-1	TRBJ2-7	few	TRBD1	CARGQGGEQYF	TGTGCCCGAGGACAGGGTGGGGAGCAGTACTTC
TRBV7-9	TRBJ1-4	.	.	CASSSPGPAQDGWKLFF	TGTGCCAGCAGCTCGCCCGGACCGGCACAAGACGGGTGGAAACTGTTTTTT
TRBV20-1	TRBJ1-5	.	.	CSARPGGNQPQHF	TGCAGTGCTAGACCTGGGGGCAATCAGCCCCAGCATTTT
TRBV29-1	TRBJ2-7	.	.	CSVARRGGYEQYF	TGCAGCGTTGCCCGCAGGGGGGGCTACGAGCAGTACTTC
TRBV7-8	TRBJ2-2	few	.	CASSSSVANTGELFF	TGTGCCAGCAGCTCAAGCGTAGCGAACACCGGGGAGCTGTTTTTT
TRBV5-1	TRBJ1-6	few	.	CASRLHRDGTLHF	TGCGCCAGCAGATTACACAGGGACGGGACCCTCCACTTT
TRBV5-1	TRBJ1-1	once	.	CASSPAYKASLEAAFF	TGCGCCAGCAGCCCCGCGTACAAGGCGAGTCTAGAAGCAGCTTTCTTT
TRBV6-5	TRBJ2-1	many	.	CASSYYRPPNEQFF	TGTGCCAGCAGTTACTACCGACCACCCAATGAGCAGTTCTTC
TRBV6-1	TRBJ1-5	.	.	CASSEAKQPQHF	TGTGCCAGCAGTGAAGCGAAACAGCCCCAGCATTTT
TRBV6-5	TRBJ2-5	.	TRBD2	CASSYLAGDSETQYF	TGTGCCAGCAGTTATCTAGCGGGGGATTCAGAGACCCAGTACTTC
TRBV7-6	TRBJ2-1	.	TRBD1	CASSLRRQGRPNEQFF	TGTGCCAGCAGCTTAAGGCGACAGGGGCGACCCAATGAGCAGTTCTTC
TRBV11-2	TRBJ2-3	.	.	CASSLRAGSTDTQYF	TGTGCCAGCAGCTTACGGGCGGGGAGCACAGATACGCAGTATTTT
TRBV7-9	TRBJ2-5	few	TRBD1	CASSLEDRGPETQYF	TGTGCCAGCAGCTTGGAGGACAGGGGGCCTGAGACCCAGTACTTC
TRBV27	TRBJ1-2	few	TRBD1	CASRDRGDYGYTF	TGTGCCAGCCGGGACAGGGGTGACTATGGCTACACCTTC
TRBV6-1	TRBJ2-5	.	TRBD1	CASRRIWTGEPQETQYF	TGTGCCAGCAGAAGGATTTGGACAGGGGAGCCTCAAGAGACCCAGTACTTC
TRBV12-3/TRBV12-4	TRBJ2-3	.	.	CASSTTRPPDTQYF	TGTGCCAGCAGTACGACTCGACCTCCAGATACGCAGTATTTT